This TCR beta chain comes out of a study of OX40 agonist ivuxolimab in advanced cancers. Study details: Eligibility rules accepted prior anti-PD-1, anti-PD-L1 or anti-CTLA-4 therapy, and roughly 42% had some.

As for this clone: Its target is unknown.

The CDR3 sequence is 12 residues long. Losses at the gene ends were 3 bases for V and 9 bases for J; bases not matched to a gene: 4. Germline V gives CDR1 SGHTA, CDR2 FQGNSA. Libraries were prepared by immunoSEQ multiplex PCR; TCRdb keeps only in-frame clonotypes and omits some of them. The top ten hold about 2% of the sample, which has around 80,000 clones, about 91% seen once. Study-wide findings and caveats: Partly responding patients at 0.1-3.0 mg/kg showed some of the smallest clonal expansion.

This chain uses TRBV7-2 with TRBJ1-1, with 7 bases matching TRBD1. The sample consisted of CD4+ or CD8+ T cells sorted from blood, taken in a trial of the OX40 agonist ivuxolimab. This clonotype was obtained from an adult with an advanced solid tumor such as melanoma, head and neck, liver or kidney cancer. Here the CDR3 DNA reads TGTGCCAGCAGCTTCGGGACAGACCAAGCTTTCTTT. Amino acid sequence: CASSFGTDQAFF. The full variable domain, with the rest looked up from reference TRBV7-2 and TRBJ1-1, is GAGVSQSPSNKVTEKGKDVELRCDPISGHTALYWYRQSLGQGLEFLIYFQGNSAPDKSGLPSDRFSAERTGGSVSTLTIQRTQQEDSAVYLCASSFGTDQAFFGQGTRLTVV.